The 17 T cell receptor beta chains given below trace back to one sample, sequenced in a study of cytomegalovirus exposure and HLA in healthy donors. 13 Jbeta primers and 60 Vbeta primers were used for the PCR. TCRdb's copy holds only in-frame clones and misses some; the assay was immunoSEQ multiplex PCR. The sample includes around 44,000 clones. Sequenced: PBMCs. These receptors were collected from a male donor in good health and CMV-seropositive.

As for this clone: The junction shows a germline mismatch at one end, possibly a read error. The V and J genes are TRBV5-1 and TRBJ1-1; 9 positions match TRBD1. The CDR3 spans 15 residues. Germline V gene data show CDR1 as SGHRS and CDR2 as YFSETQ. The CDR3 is CASTLLQGANTEAFF. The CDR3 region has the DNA TGCGCCAGCACCTTGTTACAGGGGGCGAACACTGAAGCTTTCTTT.

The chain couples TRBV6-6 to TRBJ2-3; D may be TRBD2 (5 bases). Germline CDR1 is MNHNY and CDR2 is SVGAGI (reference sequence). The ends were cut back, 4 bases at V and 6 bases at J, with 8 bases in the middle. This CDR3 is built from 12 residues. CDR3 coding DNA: TGTGCCAGCAGTTTTCGAGGGGATACGCAGTATTTT. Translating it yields CASSFRGDTQYF.

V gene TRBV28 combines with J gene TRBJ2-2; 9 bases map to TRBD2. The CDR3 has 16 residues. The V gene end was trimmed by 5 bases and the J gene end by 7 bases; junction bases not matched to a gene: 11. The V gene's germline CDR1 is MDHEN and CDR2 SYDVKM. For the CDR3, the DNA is TGTGCCAGCAGTGTCCCGCGGGGGGGCCGCGGCGGGGAGCTGTTTTTT. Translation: CASSVPRGGRGGELFF.

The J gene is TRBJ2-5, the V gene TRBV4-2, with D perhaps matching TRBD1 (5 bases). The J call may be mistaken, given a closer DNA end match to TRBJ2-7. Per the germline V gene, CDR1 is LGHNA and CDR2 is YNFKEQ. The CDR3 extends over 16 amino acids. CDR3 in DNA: TGTGCCAGCAGCCAAGAAGGTGAGGCAGGACACTACGAGCAGTACTTC. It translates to CASSQEGEAGHYEQYF.

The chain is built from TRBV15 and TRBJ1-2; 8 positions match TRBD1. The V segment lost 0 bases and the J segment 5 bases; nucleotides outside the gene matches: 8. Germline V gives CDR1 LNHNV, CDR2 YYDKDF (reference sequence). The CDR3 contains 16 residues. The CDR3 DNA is TGTGCCACCAGCAGAGATCCGGCAGGGGGCCTTTATGGCTACACCTTC. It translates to CATSRDPAGGLYGYTF.

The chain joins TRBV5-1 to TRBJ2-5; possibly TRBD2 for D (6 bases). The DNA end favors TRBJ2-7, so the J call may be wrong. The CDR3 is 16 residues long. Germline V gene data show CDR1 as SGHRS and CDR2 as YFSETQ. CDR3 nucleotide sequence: TGCGCCAGCAGCCCCCGACCCGGGGGAAGGAGCTACGAGCAGTACTTC. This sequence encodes CASSPRPGGRSYEQYF.

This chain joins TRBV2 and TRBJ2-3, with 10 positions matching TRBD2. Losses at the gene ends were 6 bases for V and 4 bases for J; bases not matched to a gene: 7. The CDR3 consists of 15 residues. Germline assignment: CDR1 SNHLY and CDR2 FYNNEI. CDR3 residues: CASSAGLAFADTQYF. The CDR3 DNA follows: TGTGCCAGCAGCGCGGGACTAGCGTTCGCAGATACGCAGTATTTT.

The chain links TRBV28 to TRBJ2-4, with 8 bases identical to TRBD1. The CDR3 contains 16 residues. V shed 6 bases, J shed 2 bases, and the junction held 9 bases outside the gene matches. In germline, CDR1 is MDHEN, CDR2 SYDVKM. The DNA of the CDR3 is TGTGCCAGCAGCCTCGGACAGGGCTCACCCAAAAACATTCAGTACTTC. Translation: CASSLGQGSPKNIQYF.

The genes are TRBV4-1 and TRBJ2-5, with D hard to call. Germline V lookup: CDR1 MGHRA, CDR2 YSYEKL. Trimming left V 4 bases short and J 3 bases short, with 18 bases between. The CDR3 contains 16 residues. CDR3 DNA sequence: TGCGCCAGCAGCCCCCATCCCTCGCCTGCGGAAGAGACCCAGTACTTC. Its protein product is CASSPHPSPAEETQYF.

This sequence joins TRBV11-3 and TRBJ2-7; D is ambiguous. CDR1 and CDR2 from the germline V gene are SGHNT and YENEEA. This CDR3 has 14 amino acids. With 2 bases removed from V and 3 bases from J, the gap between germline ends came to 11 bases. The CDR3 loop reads CASSLRPGSYEQYF. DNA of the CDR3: TGTGCCAGCAGCTTACGGCCGGGTAGCTACGAGCAGTACTTC.

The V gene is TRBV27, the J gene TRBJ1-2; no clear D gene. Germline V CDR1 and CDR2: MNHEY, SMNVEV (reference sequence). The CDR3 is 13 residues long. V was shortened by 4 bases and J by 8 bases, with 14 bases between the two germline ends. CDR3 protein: CASSYGRGRGYTF. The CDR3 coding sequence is TGTGCCAGCAGTTATGGACGAGGGAGAGGCTACACCTTC.

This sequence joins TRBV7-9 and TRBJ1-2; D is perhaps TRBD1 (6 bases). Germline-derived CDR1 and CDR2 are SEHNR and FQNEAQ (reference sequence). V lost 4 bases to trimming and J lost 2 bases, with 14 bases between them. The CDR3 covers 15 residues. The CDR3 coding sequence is TGTGCCAGCAGCTCCAGGGAGGGGGTGAACTATGGCTACACCTTC. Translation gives CASSSREGVNYGYTF.

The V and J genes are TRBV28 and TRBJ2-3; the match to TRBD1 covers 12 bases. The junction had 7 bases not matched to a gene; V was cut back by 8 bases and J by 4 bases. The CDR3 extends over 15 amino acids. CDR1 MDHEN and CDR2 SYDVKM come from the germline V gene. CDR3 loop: CASATGTGGPDTQYF. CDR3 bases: TGTGCCAGCGCGACCGGGACAGGGGGCCCAGATACGCAGTATTTT.

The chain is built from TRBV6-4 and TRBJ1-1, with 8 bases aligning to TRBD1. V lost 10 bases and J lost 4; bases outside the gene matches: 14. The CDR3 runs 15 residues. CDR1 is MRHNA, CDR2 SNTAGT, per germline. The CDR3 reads CATPGGQGWSTEAFF. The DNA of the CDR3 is TGTGCCACTCCAGGCGGACAGGGTTGGAGCACTGAAGCTTTCTTT.

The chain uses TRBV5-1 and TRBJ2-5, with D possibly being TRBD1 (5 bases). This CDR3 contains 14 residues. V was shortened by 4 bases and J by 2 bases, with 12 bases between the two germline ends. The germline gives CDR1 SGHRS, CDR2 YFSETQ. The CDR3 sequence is CASSRTNAQETQYF. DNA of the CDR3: TGCGCCAGCAGCAGGACAAATGCGCAAGAGACCCAGTACTTC.

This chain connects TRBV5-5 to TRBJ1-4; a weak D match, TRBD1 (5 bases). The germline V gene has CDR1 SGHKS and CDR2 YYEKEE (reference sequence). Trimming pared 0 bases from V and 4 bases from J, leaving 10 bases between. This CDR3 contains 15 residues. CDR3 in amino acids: CASSLGQIFNEKLFF. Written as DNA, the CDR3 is TGTGCCAGCAGCTTGGGACAGATTTTTAATGAAAAACTGTTTTTT.

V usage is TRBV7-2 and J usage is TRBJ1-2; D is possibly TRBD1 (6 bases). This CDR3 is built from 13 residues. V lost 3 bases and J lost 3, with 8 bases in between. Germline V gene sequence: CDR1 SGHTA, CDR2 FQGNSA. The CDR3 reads CASSFGGDYGYTF. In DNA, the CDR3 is TGTGCCAGCAGCTTTGGGGGCGACTATGGCTACACCTTC. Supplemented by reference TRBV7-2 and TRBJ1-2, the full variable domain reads GAGVSQSPSNKVTEKGKDVELRCDPISGHTALYWYRQSLGQGLEFLIYFQGNSAPDKSGLPSDRFSAERTGGSVSTLTIQRTQQEDSAVYLCASSFGGDYGYTFGSGTRLTVV.